The rows below give T cell receptor beta chains drawn from one sample of a study of blood T cell repertoires in COVID-19. The assay was immunoSEQ multiplex PCR, and TCRdb's table has in-frame clones only and misses some. The sample includes 250,000 to 350,000 clones, roughly 80% of them seen just once. The specimen sequenced was peripheral blood. Source of these receptors: a woman aged 45-59 years with active or convalescent COVID-19. Both conserved end residues are part of each CDR3. Each record gives: J gene, D gene, V gene, CDR3 protein, CDR3 DNA. A D gene is named only where the DNA matches it firmly.

TRBJ2-3	TRBD2	TRBV28	CASTPLLAGGIGTDTQYF	TGTGCCAGCACCCCCCTCCTAGCGGGGGGGATAGGCACAGATACGCAGTATTTT
TRBJ1-2	NA	TRBV7-2	CASSADREHGYTF	TGTGCCAGCAGCGCGGACAGAGAACATGGCTACACCTTC
TRBJ1-1	NA	TRBV27	CASSLKGVTEAFF	TGTGCCAGCAGTTTAAAAGGGGTCACTGAAGCTTTCTTT
TRBJ2-5	NA	TRBV21-1	CASSIWPGPTQETQYF	TGTGCCAGCAGCATTTGGCCAGGGCCGACCCAAGAGACCCAGTACTTC
TRBJ1-4	NA	TRBV7-9	CASSLNEKLFF	TGTGCCAGCAGCCTTAATGAAAAACTGTTTTTT
TRBJ2-3	NA	TRBV7-2	CASSPQGLSTDTQYF	TGTGCCAGCAGCCCCCAGGGACTTTCCACAGATACGCAGTATTTT
TRBJ2-5	TRBD1	TRBV9	CASSIGTGGLQTQYF	TGTGCCAGCAGCATCGGGACAGGGGGTCTCCAAACCCAGTACTTC
TRBJ1-1	NA	TRBV21-1	CASRRQPGGEAFF	TGTGCCAGCAGACGCCAGCCCGGGGGTGAAGCTTTCTTT
TRBJ1-4	NA	TRBV5-4	CASSPVRATNEKLFF	TGTGCCAGCAGCCCCGTCAGGGCAACTAATGAAAAACTGTTTTTT
TRBJ2-6	TRBD2	TRBV9	CASSPDSRAGAGANVLTF	TGTGCCAGCAGCCCGGACTCCCGGGCGGGAGCTGGGGCCAACGTCCTGACTTTC
TRBJ1-5	NA	TRBV30	CAWSRPGDSNQPQHF	TGTGCCTGGAGTCGCCCGGGAGATAGCAATCAGCCCCAGCATTTT